This paragraph covers one TCR beta chain sequence. The entry originates in a study of neurological immune-mediated disorders. The authors produced cDNA by 5'RACE using 10-nucleotide random UMIs. TCRdb used MiXCR to reprocess the 5' RACE reads, holding one entry per CDR3 protein. The sample has more than 50,000 distinct CDR3 sequences; 24% are singletons. Time point meaning: technical triplicate 2. The source of this sequence is a man aged 60-69 years with HTLV-1-associated myelopathy (HAM/TSP). Sequenced material: PBMCs.

The CDR3 loop reads CASSHTSGRPYEQYF. The CDR3 nucleotides read TGTGCCAGCAGCCACACTAGCGGGAGGCCCTACGAGCAGTACTTC. This chain links TRBV3-1 with TRBJ2-7, with TRBD2 matching over 12 bases. J gave up 2 bases and V 3 bases, and 2 bases lay outside the gene matches. Looked up from germline, CDR1 is LGHDT and CDR2 is YNNKEL (reference sequence). The CDR3 sequence is 15 residues long.